This entry features one TCR beta chain sequence. Germline assignment: CDR1 SGHTA and CDR2 FQGNSA. The CDR3 length is 14 residues. V dropped 5 bases and J dropped 6; count of bases not matched to a gene: 5. This sample was taken from a study of blood T cell repertoires in COVID-19. In the original workflow: Amplification from reference gene primers served as the basis for estimated nucleated cell counts. The method was immunoSEQ multiplex PCR; TCRdb's version includes in-frame clones alone and lacks a portion of them. V and J calls and clone size are as listed in that table; D and trimming were resolved from the DNA. Of around 45,000 clones listed, around 80% were seen once; the top ten hold roughly 8%.

This chain uses TRBV7-2 with TRBJ1-5, with 9 positions matching TRBD1. Sequencing used peripheral blood. The receptor's source is an elderly man in a cohort sampled during active COVID-19. The CDR3 bases are TGTGCCAGCAGCATCGACAGGGGGTCTCAGCCCCAGCATTTT. It yields the protein CASSIDRGSQPQHF.